A selection of T cell receptor beta chains follows, all from one sample in a study of shared clonotypes between healthy human individuals. Assay: immunoSEQ multiplex PCR; the TCRdb copy retains only in-frame clones and omits some. In the table there are about 2.2 million clones, 90% to 95% of which are singletons. Input material: naive CD8+ T cells from PBMCs. All receptors derive from a man between 18 and 29 years old in good health. Some clones in this sample may be carry-over from other donors' samples. The CDR3 runs from the conserved cysteine through the conserved F or W. Each record gives: V gene, clone size, J gene, D gene, CDR3 protein, CDR3 DNA. The D gene is left open where the match is weak. Clone size is given for some rows only: seen once, a few or many times, or a class if the clone is expanded.

TRBV15	.	TRBJ2-3	TRBD2	CATSRELAEGDTQYF	TGTGCCACCAGCAGAGAACTAGCGGAGGGGGATACGCAGTATTTT
TRBV27	.	TRBJ2-7	.	CASSHFGASSYEQYF	TGTGCCAGCAGCCATTTTGGCGCCAGCTCCTACGAGCAGTACTTC
TRBV7-6	once	TRBJ2-1	TRBD2	CASSRGAGVHNEQFF	TGTGCCAGCAGCCGCGGGGCGGGAGTTCACAATGAGCAGTTCTTC
TRBV2	.	TRBJ2-7	.	CASSESGGMYEQYF	TGTGCCAGCAGTGAATCTGGTGGGATGTACGAGCAGTACTTC
TRBV28	.	TRBJ2-1	TRBD2	CASSWDRDGLAGGFYNEQFF	TGTGCCAGCAGTTGGGACAGGGATGGACTAGCGGGAGGTTTCTACAATGAGCAGTTCTTC
TRBV19	.	TRBJ2-2	.	CASSALRSLPGELFF	TGTGCCAGTAGTGCCCTGAGGAGTCTCCCCGGGGAGCTGTTTTTT
TRBV27	.	TRBJ2-7	TRBD2	CASRSGSYLEQYF	TGTGCCAGCAGAAGCGGGAGCTACCTCGAGCAGTACTTC
TRBV28	.	TRBJ2-3	.	CASSLTAPHLGDTQYF	TGTGCCAGCAGTTTGACAGCGCCCCACTTGGGAGATACGCAGTATTTT
TRBV4-1	few	TRBJ2-7	.	CASSQERRQGGVYEQYF	TGCGCCAGCAGCCAAGAACGGCGTCAGGGGGGAGTCTACGAGCAGTACTTC
TRBV7-9	.	TRBJ2-5	.	CASSLDGEETQYF	TGTGCCAGCAGCTTAGACGGGGAAGAGACCCAGTACTTC
TRBV7-9	.	TRBJ2-7	.	CASSLGATSIPYEQYF	TGTGCCAGCAGCTTAGGGGCGACTAGTATCCCCTACGAGCAGTACTTC
TRBV19	.	TRBJ2-1	.	CASSIDRYNEQFF	TGTGCCAGTAGTATAGATCGCTACAATGAGCAGTTCTTC
TRBV7-6	.	TRBJ2-7	.	CASSSAGPGASQYF	TGTGCCAGCAGCTCGGCGGGACCGGGTGCGTCCCAGTACTTC
TRBV4-2	.	TRBJ2-4	TRBD1	CASSPEQGQVDIQYF	TGTGCCAGCAGCCCCGAACAGGGGCAAGTGGACATTCAGTACTTC
TRBV10-2	.	TRBJ2-2	TRBD2	CASAFAAALWAGAISAGELFF	TGCGCCAGCGCATTCGCGGCCGCTTTGTGGGCGGGAGCTATCAGTGCCGGGGAGCTGTTTTTT
TRBV5-4	.	TRBJ2-2	TRBD2	CASSWKREFNTGELFF	TGTGCCAGCAGCTGGAAGCGGGAATTTAACACCGGGGAGCTGTTTTTT
TRBV9	once	TRBJ2-7	TRBD2	CASSPTAGGSYEQYF	TGTGCCAGCAGCCCCACCGCGGGAGGATCCTACGAGCAGTACTTC
TRBV4-2	.	TRBJ2-1	TRBD2	CASSQVFGREAAYNEQFF	TGTGCCAGCAGCCAAGTTTTTGGGCGGGAGGCCGCTTACAATGAGCAGTTCTTC
TRBV28	.	TRBJ1-3	TRBD1	CASSITGVGNTIYF	TGTGCCAGCAGTATAACAGGGGTTGGAAACACCATATATTTT
TRBV5-6	once	TRBJ2-7	.	CASSLGGREQYF	TGTGCCAGCAGCTTGGGGGGCCGAGAGCAGTACTTC
TRBV28	.	TRBJ2-3	TRBD1	CASSFSLTGADTQYF	TGTGCCAGCAGTTTTAGTCTGACAGGGGCAGATACGCAGTATTTT
TRBV7-9	.	TRBJ2-1	.	CAGRPETYNEQFF	TGTGCCGGTCGCCCGGAGACTTACAATGAGCAGTTCTTC
TRBV6-1	.	TRBJ2-3	TRBD1	CASSHKTGTPDAQYF	TGTGCCAGCAGCCATAAGACAGGGACCCCCGATGCGCAGTATTTT
TRBV19	.	TRBJ2-3	.	CASSIQSPPDTQYF	TGTGCCAGTAGTATACAGTCCCCCCCAGATACGCAGTATTTT
TRBV19	.	TRBJ1-5	.	CASSIAGNQPQHF	TGTGCCAGTAGTATAGCGGGAAACCAGCCCCAGCATTTT
TRBV11-2	.	TRBJ2-1	.	CASSWELSEQFF	TGTGCCAGCAGCTGGGAGTTGAGTGAGCAGTTCTTC
TRBV6-5	.	TRBJ1-2	.	CASSLDFNYGYTF	TGTGCCAGCAGTCTGGATTTTAACTATGGCTACACCTTC
TRBV4-3	.	TRBJ1-2	TRBD1	CASSQDDRDGGYTF	TGCGCCAGCAGCCAAGATGACAGGGACGGTGGCTACACCTTC
TRBV4-3	.	TRBJ2-5	.	CASSQDWTRREETQYF	TGCGCCAGCAGCCAAGATTGGACACGAAGGGAAGAGACCCAGTACTTC
TRBV5-3	.	TRBJ1-1	.	CARSLEGVNTEAFF	TGTGCCAGAAGCTTGGAAGGGGTGAACACTGAAGCTTTCTTT
TRBV2	.	TRBJ2-7	.	CASSEIAGSVEQYF	TGTGCCAGCAGTGAAATCGCCGGCTCCGTCGAGCAGTACTTC